These 27 T cell receptor beta chains came from one sample sequenced in a study of T-cell memory formation after mild COVID-19. TCRdb re-analysed the 5' RACE reads in MiXCR, keeping a single row per CDR3 protein. In the table there are 170,000 or so distinct CDR3 sequences, 20% to 25% of which are singletons. Sequencing was done on a sample of PBMCs or a T cell subset sorted from them (not recorded which). The receptor set was obtained from an adult woman who had mild COVID-19 (a few samples of this study predate the infection). Cell type and time point are not known.

This clonotype was picked up a small number of times. V and J are TRBV6-5 and TRBJ2-3, with D maybe TRBD1 (6 bases). CDR1 and CDR2 (germline): MNHEY, SVGAGI. This CDR3 comprises 18 residues. Trimming pared 6 bases from V and 1 base from J, leaving 23 bases between. The CDR3 coding sequence is TGTGCCAGCAGCCACCTATTAACAGGGCTTCGTGGCACAGATACGCAGTATTTT. The encoded protein is CASSHLLTGLRGTDTQYF.

This clonotype came up a few times. This rearrangement joins TRBV4-1 to TRBJ1-5, with D possibly matching TRBD1 (6 bases). The CDR3 runs 15 residues. The V end was cut by 0 bases, the J end by 5 bases, with 11 bases between. Germline V gene data show CDR1 as MGHRA and CDR2 as YSYEKL. The CDR3 DNA is TGCGCCAGCAGCCAAGATTCCAGGGGCGATCAGCCCCAGCATTTT. Translated: CASSQDSRGDQPQHF.

The chain employs TRBV5-1 and TRBJ1-1; 9 bases line up with TRBD1. The CDR3 is made up of 15 amino acids. Germline values: CDR1 SGHRS, CDR2 YFSETQ. V lost 2 bases, J lost 3 bases, and 5 bases stayed unmatched. The CDR3 DNA is TGCGCCAGCAGCTTCAGAGACAGGGGGTACACTGAAGCTTTCTTT. It translates to CASSFRDRGYTEAFF.

This clonotype came up many times. CDR3 coding DNA: TGTGCCAGCAGTAGCGCAAGAACCTACGAGCAGTACTTC. This sequence encodes CASSSARTYEQYF. The gene calls are TRBV7-9 and TRBJ2-7; TRBD2 might be the D (5 bases). V was cut by 6 bases and J by 2 bases, with 11 bases left in between. Germline CDR1 SEHNR, CDR2 FQNEAQ (reference sequence). This CDR3 has 13 residues.

V gene TRBV7-9 combines with J gene TRBJ1-1; 8 bases are a match to TRBD1. CDR3 size: 13 residues. The germline V gene encodes CDR1 SEHNR and CDR2 FQNEAQ (reference sequence). Germline trimming cut 4 bases from V and 6 bases from J; bases unmatched to any gene: 4. In DNA, the CDR3 is TGTGCCAGCAGCTCGTCGACAGGGGCTGAAGCTTTCTTT. It yields the protein CASSSSTGAEAFF.

The V gene is TRBV19, the J gene TRBJ2-5; 10 bases line up with TRBD1. Germline V gene lookup returns CDR1 LNHDA and CDR2 SQIVND (reference sequence). CDR3 size: 17 residues. The J segment lost 1 base and the V segment lost 6 bases, leaving 11 bases of the junction unmatched. DNA of the CDR3: TGTGCCAGTAGCGTTCAACGAGGGGACAGGGGCCAAGAGACCCAGTACTTC. It codes for CASSVQRGDRGQETQYF.

The rearrangement links TRBV7-9 to TRBJ2-1, with 13 nucleotides matching TRBD2. The length of the CDR3 is 15 residues. V gave up 6 bases and J gave up 8 bases; unmatched junction bases: 7. Looked up from germline, CDR1 is SEHNR and CDR2 is FQNEAQ (reference sequence). The CDR3 protein is CASRVTSGRLDEQFF. The CDR3 DNA reads TGTGCCAGCAGAGTGACTAGCGGGAGGCTAGATGAGCAGTTCTTC.

This clonotype appeared a few times. This sequence joins TRBV20-1 and TRBJ2-7, with 9 bases identical to TRBD1. The CDR3 sequence is 16 residues long. Trimming took 4 bases from V and 0 from J; bases not matched to a gene: 10. The V gene's germline CDR1 is DFQATT and CDR2 SNEGSKA (reference sequence). The CDR3 DNA reads TGCAGTGCTATTATTCTGGGACAGGGCTTCTCCTACGAGCAGTACTTC. Translation gives CSAIILGQGFSYEQYF.

This clonotype was observed a handful of times. The rearrangement uses TRBV4-3 and TRBJ2-1; TRBD2 matches at 8 bases. Germline CDR1 LGHNA, CDR2 YSLEER. The CDR3 contains 15 residues. V lost 1 base, J lost 6 bases, and 5 bases stayed unmatched. CDR3 bases: TGCGCCAGCAGCCAAGTTCCGGGAGGGTTCAATGAGCAGTTCTTC. Protein product: CASSQVPGGFNEQFF.

This clonotype was seen a few times. J is TRBJ2-1 and V is TRBV9, with 11 bases aligning to TRBD2. Per the germline V gene, CDR1 is SGDLS and CDR2 is YYNGEE. The trim removed 0 bases at V and 8 bases at J, leaving 4 bases unmatched. The CDR3 is made up of 15 amino acids. The CDR3 spells CASSVETSGSYEQFF. In DNA form, the CDR3 reads TGTGCCAGCAGCGTAGAAACTAGCGGGAGTTATGAGCAGTTCTTC.

V usage is TRBV4-1 and J usage is TRBJ1-1; no firm D call. Germline CDR1 MGHRA, CDR2 YSYEKL. V was shortened by 5 bases and J by 7 bases, with 11 bases between the two germline ends. This CDR3 comprises 12 residues. This CDR3 is CASSWTGLEAFF. The CDR3 DNA reads as TGCGCCAGCAGCTGGACGGGCCTTGAAGCTTTCTTT.

The rearrangement links TRBV5-5 to TRBJ2-3; a possible D gene is TRBD1 (6 bases). The CDR3 consists of 15 residues. The germline CDR1 and CDR2 sequences are SGHKS and YYEKEE (reference sequence). Trimming removed 0 bases at V and 2 bases at J, with 10 bases between. In DNA form, the CDR3 reads TGTGCCAGCAGCTTGGGGGGGCCTTACACAGATACGCAGTATTTT. This codes for CASSLGGPYTDTQYF.

The chain joins TRBV9 to TRBJ2-5; D is undetermined. Trimming took 0 bases from V and 5 from J, leaving 14 bases between them. Per the germline V gene, CDR1 is SGDLS and CDR2 is YYNGEE. This CDR3 contains 15 residues. The CDR3 loop is CASSVDSTEGETQYF. The CDR3 bases are TGTGCCAGCAGCGTAGACAGCACAGAAGGGGAGACCCAGTACTTC. Complete variable domain (other parts from reference TRBV9 and TRBJ2-5): DSGVTQTPKHLITATGQRVTLRCSPRSGDLSVYWYQQSLDQGLQFLIQYYNGEERAKGNILERFSAQQFPDLHSELNLSSLELGDSALYFCASSVDSTEGETQYFGPGTRLLVL.

The rearrangement links TRBV6-1 to TRBJ1-4; TRBD1 matches at 7 bases. J was trimmed by 1 base and V by 10 bases; bases with no gene match: 15. CDR1 and CDR2 from the germline V gene are MNHNS and SASEGT. This CDR3 region has 17 residues. The DNA for the CDR3 is TGTGCCACCAGAGAGTATGGAGGGGGCAAAACTAATGAAAAACTGTTTTTT. Protein: CATREYGGGKTNEKLFF.

CDR3 protein: CASSDIPGQGENQPQHF. In DNA, the CDR3 is TGTGCCAGCAGTGATATACCGGGACAGGGGGAAAATCAGCCCCAGCATTTT. The gene calls are TRBV25-1 and TRBJ1-5; 11 bases line up with TRBD1. The CDR3 spans 17 residues. With V trimmed by 3 bases and J by 4 bases, 8 bases remained unmatched. The germline V gene encodes CDR1 MGHDK and CDR2 SYGVNS.

This clonotype was detected a few times. This chain joins TRBV9 and TRBJ2-1; 12 nucleotides match TRBD2. CDR3 length: 14 amino acids. In germline, CDR1 is SGDLS, CDR2 YYNGEE. V shed 7 bases, J shed 6 bases, and the junction held 5 bases outside the gene matches. The CDR3 region is CASSTSGGRNEQFF. CDR3 DNA: TGTGCCAGCTCCACTAGCGGGGGGCGCAATGAGCAGTTCTTC.

The gene calls are TRBV5-1 and TRBJ2-6; either TRBD1 or TRBD2 may supply D (6 bases each). V shed 2 bases and J shed 2 bases, with 17 bases lying between them. CDR3 size: 18 residues. Per the germline V gene, CDR1 is SGHRS and CDR2 is YFSETQ. The CDR3 reads CASSFNREVFPGANVLTF. CDR3 coding DNA: TGCGCCAGCAGCTTCAACAGGGAGGTCTTTCCTGGGGCCAACGTCCTGACTTTC.

The chain combines TRBV5-6 with TRBJ1-2; D remains unclear. This CDR3 is 16 amino acids long. V shed 0 bases and J shed 6 bases, with 18 bases lying between them. Germline V gene sequence: CDR1 SGHDT, CDR2 YYEEEE. The chain's CDR3 is CASSLDQVLAVDGYTF. CDR3 in DNA: TGTGCCAGCAGCTTGGATCAAGTGCTCGCGGTGGATGGCTACACCTTC.

V is TRBV6-4 and J is TRBJ2-1; no definite D call. The V end was cut by 0 bases, the J end by 0 bases, with 9 bases between. This CDR3 is 16 amino acids long. Germline V gene sequence: CDR1 MRHNA, CDR2 SNTAGT. The CDR3 coding sequence is TGTGCCAGCAGTGACTCCGCTACGAGCTCCTACAATGAGCAGTTCTTC. This encodes CASSDSATSSYNEQFF.

The chain is built from TRBV14 and TRBJ1-1; maybe TRBD1 (6 bases). The germline gives CDR1 SGHDN, CDR2 FVKESK. CDR3 length: 15 amino acids. Trimming cost V 4 bases and J 0 bases, with 12 bases left between them. The CDR3: CASSRLTGLNTEAFF. CDR3 DNA sequence: TGTGCCAGCAGCCGCCTGACAGGTCTGAACACTGAAGCTTTCTTT.

The chain employs TRBV5-1 and TRBJ1-4, with TRBD1 matching over 7 bases. The CDR3 is 18 amino acids. Germline V gene sequence: CDR1 SGHRS, CDR2 YFSETQ. V shed 4 bases and J 8 bases; nucleotides not matched to a gene: 20. The CDR3: CASSPGTADFMFGEKLFF. The DNA of the CDR3 is TGCGCCAGCAGCCCGGGGACAGCTGATTTTATGTTCGGCGAAAAACTGTTTTTT.

The chain employs TRBV7-9 and TRBJ2-7; D is perhaps TRBD2 (6 bases). This CDR3 is 15 amino acids long. Trimming left V 0 bases short and J 2 bases short, with 11 bases between. CDR1 is SEHNR, CDR2 FQNEAQ, per germline (reference sequence). CDR3 DNA sequence: TGTGCCAGCAGCTTAGCCCCGGAGGGAACCTACGAGCAGTACTTC. Translating it yields CASSLAPEGTYEQYF.

The rearrangement uses TRBV7-9 and TRBJ1-6; no clear D gene. The CDR3 is 17 amino acids. The germline V and J ends were trimmed by 5 bases and 3 bases, with 17 bases remaining between them. Germline loops: CDR1 SEHNR, CDR2 FQNEAQ (reference sequence). The CDR3 loop reads CASSLVGGPGYNSPLHF. Here the CDR3 DNA reads TGTGCCAGCAGCCTGGTCGGTGGCCCCGGCTATAATTCACCCCTCCACTTT.

The chain is built from TRBV20-1 and TRBJ2-3, with a tentative D call TRBD2 (6 bases). CDR1 and CDR2 from the germline V gene are DFQATT and SNEGSKA (reference sequence). The CDR3 runs 13 residues. V lost 6 bases and J lost 3, with 13 bases in between. CDR3 nucleotides: TGCAGTGCCAGGGACTCCGAAACAGATACGCAGTATTTT. Translated, it gives CSARDSETDTQYF.

This clonotype was detected only a few times. The V and J genes are TRBV7-9 and TRBJ1-5, with TRBD1 identical over 7 bases. CDR1 is SEHNR, CDR2 FQNEAQ, per germline (reference sequence). This CDR3 is built from 15 residues. Unmatched junction bases numbered 7, after V lost 6 bases and J lost 2 bases. CDR3 coding DNA: TGTGCCAGCAGTACGACAGGGATTGGCAATCAGCCCCAGCATTTT. Its translation is CASSTTGIGNQPQHF. Complete variable domain (other parts from reference TRBV7-9 and TRBJ1-5): DTGVSQNPRHKITKRGQNVTFRCDPISEHNRLYWYRQTLGQGPEFLTYFQNEAQLEKSRLLSDRFSAERPKGSFSTLEIQRTEQGDSAMYLCASSTTGIGNQPQHFGDGTRLSIL.

The chain uses TRBV6-6 and TRBJ1-5, with D possibly TRBD1 on 5 matching bases. The V gene's germline CDR1 is MNHNY and CDR2 SVGAGI (reference sequence). The CDR3 consists of 14 residues. Between the trimmed V and J ends, which lost 2 bases and 7 bases, there was a span of 12 bases. The CDR3 protein is CASSYEGEGQPQHF. The CDR3 DNA reads TGTGCCAGCAGTTACGAAGGGGAAGGCCAGCCCCAGCATTTT.

This clonotype turned up a few times. V usage is TRBV2 and J usage is TRBJ2-7, with D possibly matching TRBD1 (6 bases). Germline assignment: CDR1 SNHLY and CDR2 FYNNEI. V lost 6 bases and J 2 bases, leaving 14 bases between the germline ends. The CDR3 loop spans 14 amino acids. CDR3 region: CASRDRDITYEQYF. CDR3 sequence (DNA): TGTGCCAGCAGAGACCGGGACATCACCTACGAGCAGTACTTC.